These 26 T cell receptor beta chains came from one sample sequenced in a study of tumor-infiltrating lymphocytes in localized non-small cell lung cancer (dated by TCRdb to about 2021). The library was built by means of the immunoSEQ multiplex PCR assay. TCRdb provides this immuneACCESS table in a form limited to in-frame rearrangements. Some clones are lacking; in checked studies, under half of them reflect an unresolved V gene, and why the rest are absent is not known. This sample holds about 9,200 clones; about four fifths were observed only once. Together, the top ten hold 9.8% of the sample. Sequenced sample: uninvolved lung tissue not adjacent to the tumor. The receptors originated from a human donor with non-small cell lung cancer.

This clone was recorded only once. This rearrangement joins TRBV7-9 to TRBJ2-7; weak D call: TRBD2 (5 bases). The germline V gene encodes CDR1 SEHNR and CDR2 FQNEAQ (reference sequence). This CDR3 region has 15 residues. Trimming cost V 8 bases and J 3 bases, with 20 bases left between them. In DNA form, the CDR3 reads TGTGCCAGCGGAGGAGGCAGGACGTCATACTACGAGCAGTACTTC. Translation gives CASGGGRTSYYEQYF. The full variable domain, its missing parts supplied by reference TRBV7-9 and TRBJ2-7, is DTGVSQNPRHKITKRGQNVTFRCDPISEHNRLYWYRQTLGQGPEFLTYFQNEAQLEKSRLLSDRFSAERPKGSFSTLEIQRTEQGDSAMYLCASGGGRTSYYEQYFGPGTRLTVT.

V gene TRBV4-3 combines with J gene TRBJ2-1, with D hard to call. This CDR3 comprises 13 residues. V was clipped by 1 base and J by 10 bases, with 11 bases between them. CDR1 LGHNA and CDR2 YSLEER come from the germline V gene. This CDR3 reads CASSQVLYGEQFF. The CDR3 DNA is TGCGCCAGCAGCCAAGTCCTCTACGGCGAGCAGTTCTTC.

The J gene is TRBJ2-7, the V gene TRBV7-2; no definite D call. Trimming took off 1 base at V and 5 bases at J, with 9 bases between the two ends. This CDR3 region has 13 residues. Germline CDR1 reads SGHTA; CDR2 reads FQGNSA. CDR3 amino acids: CASSLERRDEQYF. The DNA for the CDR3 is TGTGCCAGCAGCTTAGAGCGACGGGACGAGCAGTACTTC.

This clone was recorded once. In DNA, the CDR3 is TGTGCCAGCAGCTTAGAGAGGGGGCAGAATCAGCCCCAGCATTTT. Its translation: CASSLERGQNQPQHF. The chain has TRBV7-2 and TRBJ1-5, with 7 bases identical to TRBD1. Germline V gene data show CDR1 as SGHTA and CDR2 as FQGNSA. V shed 1 base, J shed 4 bases, and the junction held 4 bases outside the gene matches. The CDR3 has 15 residues.

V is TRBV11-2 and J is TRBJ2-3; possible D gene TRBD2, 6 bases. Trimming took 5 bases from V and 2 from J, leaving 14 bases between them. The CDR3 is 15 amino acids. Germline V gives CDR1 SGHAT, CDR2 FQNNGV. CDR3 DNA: TGTGCCAGCAGCCCGGGGGTTTCGGTCACAGATACGCAGTATTTT. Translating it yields CASSPGVSVTDTQYF.

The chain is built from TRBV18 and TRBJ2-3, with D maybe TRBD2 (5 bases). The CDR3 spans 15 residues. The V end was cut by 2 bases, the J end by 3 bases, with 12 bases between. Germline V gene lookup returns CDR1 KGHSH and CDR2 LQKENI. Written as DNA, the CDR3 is TGTGCCAGCTCACCAGTTCCTTGGGAGACAGATACGCAGTATTTT. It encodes CASSPVPWETDTQYF.

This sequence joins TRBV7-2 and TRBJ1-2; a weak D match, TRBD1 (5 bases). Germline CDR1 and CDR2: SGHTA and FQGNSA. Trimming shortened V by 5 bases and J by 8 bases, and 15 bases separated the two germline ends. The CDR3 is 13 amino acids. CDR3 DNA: TGTGCCAGCAGCCGGACATTGGAGTGGGGCTACACCTTC. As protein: CASSRTLEWGYTF. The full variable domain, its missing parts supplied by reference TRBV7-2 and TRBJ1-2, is GAGVSQSPSNKVTEKGKDVELRCDPISGHTALYWYRQSLGQGLEFLIYFQGNSAPDKSGLPSDRFSAERTGGSVSTLTIQRTQQEDSAVYLCASSRTLEWGYTFGSGTRLTVV.

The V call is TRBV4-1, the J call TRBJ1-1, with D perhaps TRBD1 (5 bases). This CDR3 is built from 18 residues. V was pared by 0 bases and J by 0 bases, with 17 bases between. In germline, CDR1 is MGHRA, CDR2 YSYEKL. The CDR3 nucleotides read TGCGCCAGCAGCCAAGATGGGGGAAGAGCGGGGCTGAACACTGAAGCTTTCTTT. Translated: CASSQDGGRAGLNTEAFF.

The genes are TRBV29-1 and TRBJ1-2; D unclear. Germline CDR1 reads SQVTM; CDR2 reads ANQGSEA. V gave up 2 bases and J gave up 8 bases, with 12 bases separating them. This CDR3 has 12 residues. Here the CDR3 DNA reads TGCAGCGTTGAATGGGGTTTGATGGGCTACACCTTC. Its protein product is CSVEWGLMGYTF.

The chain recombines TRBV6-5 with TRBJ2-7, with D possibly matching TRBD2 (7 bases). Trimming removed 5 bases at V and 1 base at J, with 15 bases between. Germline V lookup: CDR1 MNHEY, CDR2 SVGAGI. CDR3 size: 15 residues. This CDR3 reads CASSVRGRVSYEQYF. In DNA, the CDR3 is TGTGCCAGCAGTGTTAGGGGGAGGGTGTCCTACGAGCAGTACTTC.

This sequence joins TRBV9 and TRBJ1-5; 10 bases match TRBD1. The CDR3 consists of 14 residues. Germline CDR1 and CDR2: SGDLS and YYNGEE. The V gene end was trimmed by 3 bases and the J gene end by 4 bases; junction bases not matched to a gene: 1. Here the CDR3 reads CASSEGQGNQPQHF. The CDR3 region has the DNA TGTGCCAGCAGCGAGGGACAGGGGAATCAGCCCCAGCATTTT.

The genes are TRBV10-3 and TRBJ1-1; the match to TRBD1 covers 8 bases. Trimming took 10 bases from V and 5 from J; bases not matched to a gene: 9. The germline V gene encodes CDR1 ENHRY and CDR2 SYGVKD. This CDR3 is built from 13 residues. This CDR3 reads CATATGGGTEAFF. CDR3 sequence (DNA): TGTGCCACCGCAACAGGGGGAGGTACTGAAGCTTTCTTT.

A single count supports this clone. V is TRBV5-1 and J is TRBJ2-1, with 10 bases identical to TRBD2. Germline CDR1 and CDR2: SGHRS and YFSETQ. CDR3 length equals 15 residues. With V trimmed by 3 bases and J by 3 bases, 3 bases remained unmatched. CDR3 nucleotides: TGCGCCAGCAGCTATGCTAGCGGGAGCTACAATGAGCAGTTCTTC. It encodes CASSYASGSYNEQFF.

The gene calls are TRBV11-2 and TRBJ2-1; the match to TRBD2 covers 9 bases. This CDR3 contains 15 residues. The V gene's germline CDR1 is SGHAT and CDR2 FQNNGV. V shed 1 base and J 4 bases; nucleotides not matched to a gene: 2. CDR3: CASSLVRGGYNEQFF. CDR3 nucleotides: TGTGCCAGCAGCTTAGTGCGGGGGGGTTACAATGAGCAGTTCTTC.

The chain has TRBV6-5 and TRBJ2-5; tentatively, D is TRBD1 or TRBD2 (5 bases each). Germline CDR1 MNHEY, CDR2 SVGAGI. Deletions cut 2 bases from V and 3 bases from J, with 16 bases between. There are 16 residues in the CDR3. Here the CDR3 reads CASSYPLAEGEETQYF. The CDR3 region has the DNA TGTGCCAGCAGTTACCCCCTAGCCGAAGGGGAAGAGACCCAGTACTTC.

The CDR3 here is CASSLGPAHEQYF. The CDR3 region has the DNA TGCGCCAGCAGCTTGGGCCCAGCCCACGAGCAGTACTTC. The chain employs TRBV5-1 and TRBJ2-7; D remains ambiguous. Germline CDR1 and CDR2: SGHRS and YFSETQ. This CDR3 spans 13 amino acids. V was cut by 0 bases and J by 5 bases, with 9 bases left in between.

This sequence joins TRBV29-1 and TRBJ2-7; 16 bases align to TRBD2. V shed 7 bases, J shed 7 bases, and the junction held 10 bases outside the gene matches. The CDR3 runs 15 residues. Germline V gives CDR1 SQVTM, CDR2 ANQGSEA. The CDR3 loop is CSALGLAGGQGEQYF. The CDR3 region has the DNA TGCAGCGCCCTGGGACTAGCGGGAGGGCAAGGGGAGCAGTACTTC.

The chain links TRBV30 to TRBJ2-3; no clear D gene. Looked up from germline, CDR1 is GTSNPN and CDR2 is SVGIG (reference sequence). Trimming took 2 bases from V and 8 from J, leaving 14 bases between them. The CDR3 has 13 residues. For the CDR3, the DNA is TGTGCCTGGAGTTTTGCGGAACGAGCTACGCAGTATTTT. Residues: CAWSFAERATQYF.

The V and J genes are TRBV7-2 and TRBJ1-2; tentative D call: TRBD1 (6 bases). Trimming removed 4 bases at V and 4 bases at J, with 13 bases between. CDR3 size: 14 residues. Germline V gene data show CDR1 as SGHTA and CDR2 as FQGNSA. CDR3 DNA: TGTGCCAGCAGCTCAGGGACACGGGTCTATGGCTACACCTTC. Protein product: CASSSGTRVYGYTF.

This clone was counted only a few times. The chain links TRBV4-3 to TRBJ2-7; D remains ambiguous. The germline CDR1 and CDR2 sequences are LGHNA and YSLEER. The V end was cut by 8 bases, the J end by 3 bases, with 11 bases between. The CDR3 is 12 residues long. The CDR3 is CASALDGYEQYF. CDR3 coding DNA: TGCGCCAGCGCTTTGGACGGCTACGAGCAGTACTTC.

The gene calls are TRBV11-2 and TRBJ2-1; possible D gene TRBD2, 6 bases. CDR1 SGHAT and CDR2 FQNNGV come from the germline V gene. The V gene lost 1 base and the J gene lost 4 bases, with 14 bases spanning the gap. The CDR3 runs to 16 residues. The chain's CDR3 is CASSLAGGDIYNEQFF. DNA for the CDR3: TGTGCCAGCAGCTTAGCCGGCGGGGATATATACAATGAGCAGTTCTTC.

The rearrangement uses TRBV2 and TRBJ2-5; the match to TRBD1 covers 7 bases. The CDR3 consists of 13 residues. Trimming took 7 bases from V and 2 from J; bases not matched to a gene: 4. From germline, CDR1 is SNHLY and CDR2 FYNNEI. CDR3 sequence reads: CASISGQQETQYF. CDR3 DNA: TGTGCCAGCATCTCGGGACAGCAAGAGACCCAGTACTTC.

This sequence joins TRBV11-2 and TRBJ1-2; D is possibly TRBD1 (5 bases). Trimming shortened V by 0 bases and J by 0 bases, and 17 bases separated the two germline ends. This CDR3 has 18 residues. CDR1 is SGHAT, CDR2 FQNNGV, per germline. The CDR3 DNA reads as TGTGCCAGCAGCTTAGATCGGATGGGGCTGCCAGCTAACTATGGCTACACCTTC. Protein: CASSLDRMGLPANYGYTF.

In DNA, the CDR3 is TGCGCCAGCAGCCTAGACCTGAACACCGGGGAGCTGTTTTTT. It encodes CASSLDLNTGELFF. J is TRBJ2-2 and V is TRBV5-1; no clear D. This CDR3 comprises 14 residues. V was shortened by 4 bases and J by 1 base, with 8 bases between the two germline ends. Germline-derived CDR1 and CDR2 are SGHRS and YFSETQ.

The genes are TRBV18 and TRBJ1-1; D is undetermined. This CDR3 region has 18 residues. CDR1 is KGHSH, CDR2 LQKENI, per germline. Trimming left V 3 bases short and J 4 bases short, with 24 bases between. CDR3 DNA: TGTGCCAGCTCACCGTATGGCGGAGGTGCCCGGCGGGGCACTGAAGCTTTCTTT. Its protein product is CASSPYGGGARRGTEAFF.

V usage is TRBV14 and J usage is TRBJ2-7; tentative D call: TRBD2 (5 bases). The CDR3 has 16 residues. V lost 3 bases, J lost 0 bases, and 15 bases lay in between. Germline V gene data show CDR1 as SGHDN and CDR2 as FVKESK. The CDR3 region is CASSQRSGFSSYEQYF. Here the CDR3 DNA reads TGTGCCAGCAGCCAGCGTTCGGGGTTCAGCTCCTACGAGCAGTACTTC.